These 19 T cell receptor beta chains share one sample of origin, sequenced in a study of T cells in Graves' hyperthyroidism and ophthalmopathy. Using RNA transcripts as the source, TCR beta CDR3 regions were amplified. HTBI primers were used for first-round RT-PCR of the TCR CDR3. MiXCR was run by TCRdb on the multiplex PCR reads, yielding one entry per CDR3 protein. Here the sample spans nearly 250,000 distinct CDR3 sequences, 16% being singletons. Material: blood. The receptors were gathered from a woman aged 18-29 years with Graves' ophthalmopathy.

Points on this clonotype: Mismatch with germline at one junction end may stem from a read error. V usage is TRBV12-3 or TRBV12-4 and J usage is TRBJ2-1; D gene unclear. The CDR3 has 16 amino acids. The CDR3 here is CTSSLDRAGSYNEQFF. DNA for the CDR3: TGTACCAGCAGTTTAGATCGGGCAGGATCCTACAATGAGCAGTTCTTC.

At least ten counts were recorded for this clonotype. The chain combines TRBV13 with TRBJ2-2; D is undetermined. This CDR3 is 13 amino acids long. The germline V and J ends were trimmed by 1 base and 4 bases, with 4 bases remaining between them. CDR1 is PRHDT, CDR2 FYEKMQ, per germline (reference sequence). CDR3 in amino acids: CASSLDATGELFF. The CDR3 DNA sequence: TGTGCCAGCAGCTTAGATGCCACCGGGGAGCTGTTTTTT. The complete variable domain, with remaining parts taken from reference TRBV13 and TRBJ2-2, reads AAGVIQSPRHLIKEKRETATLKCYPIPRHDTVYWYQQGPGQDPQFLISFYEKMQSDKGSIPDRFSAQQFSDYHSELNMSSLELGDSALYFCASSLDATGELFFGEGSRLTVL.

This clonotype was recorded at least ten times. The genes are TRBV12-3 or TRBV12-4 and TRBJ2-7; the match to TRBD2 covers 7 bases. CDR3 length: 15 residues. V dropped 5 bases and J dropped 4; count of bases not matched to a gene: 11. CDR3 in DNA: TGTGCCAGCAGTCATGGGGCGGGAGAAAATTACGAGCAGTACTTC. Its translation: CASSHGAGENYEQYF.

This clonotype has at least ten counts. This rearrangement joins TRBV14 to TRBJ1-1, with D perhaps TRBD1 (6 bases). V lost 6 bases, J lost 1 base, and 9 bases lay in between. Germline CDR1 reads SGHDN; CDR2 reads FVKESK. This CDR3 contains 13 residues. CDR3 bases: TGTGCCAGCAGGCCGACAGGGAACACTGAAGCTTTCTTT. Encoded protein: CASRPTGNTEAFF.

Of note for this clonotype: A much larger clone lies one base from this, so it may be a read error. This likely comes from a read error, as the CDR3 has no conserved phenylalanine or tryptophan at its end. CDR3 in DNA: TGCAGTGCTAGAGACGTTCGGGAGAGCTCCTACGAGCAGTACCTC. Translated: CSARDVRESSYEQYL. The chain couples TRBV20-1 to TRBJ2-7, with a weak D call TRBD2 (6 bases). The CDR3 extends over 15 amino acids. V was clipped by 0 bases and J by 0 bases, with 12 bases between them. From germline, CDR1 is DFQATT and CDR2 SNEGSKA (reference sequence).

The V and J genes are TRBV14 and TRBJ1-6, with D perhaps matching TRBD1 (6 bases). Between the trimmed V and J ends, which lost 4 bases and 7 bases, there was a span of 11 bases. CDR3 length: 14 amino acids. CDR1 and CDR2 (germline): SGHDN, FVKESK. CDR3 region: CASSPRDTNSPLHF. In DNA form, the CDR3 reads TGTGCCAGCAGCCCGAGGGACACCAATTCACCCCTCCACTTT.

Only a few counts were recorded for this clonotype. The CDR3 protein is CASSLAEVGANVLTF. The CDR3 nucleotides are TGTGCCAGCAGCTTGGCCGAGGTTGGGGCCAACGTCCTGACTTTC. The chain links TRBV7-2 to TRBJ2-6; D not certain. With 3 bases removed from V and 3 bases from J, the gap between germline ends came to 9 bases. CDR1 is SGHTA, CDR2 FQGNSA, per germline. The CDR3 loop spans 15 amino acids.

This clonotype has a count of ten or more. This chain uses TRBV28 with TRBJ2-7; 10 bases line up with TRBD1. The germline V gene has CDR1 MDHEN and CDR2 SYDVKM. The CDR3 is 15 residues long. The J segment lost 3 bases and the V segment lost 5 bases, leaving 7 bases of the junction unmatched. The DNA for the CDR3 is TGTGCCAGCAGTGTACCGGGACAGGGGAGCTACGAGCAGTACTTC. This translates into CASSVPGQGSYEQYF.

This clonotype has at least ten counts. The CDR3 DNA sequence: TGTGCCAGTAGTTGGGCCGGGATGAACACCGGGGAGCTGTTTTTT. Its translation: CASSWAGMNTGELFF. The chain employs TRBV19 and TRBJ2-2; D may be TRBD2 (5 bases). V was pared by 5 bases and J by 1 base, with 11 bases between. The CDR3 extends over 15 amino acids. Looked up from germline, CDR1 is LNHDA and CDR2 is SQIVND (reference sequence).

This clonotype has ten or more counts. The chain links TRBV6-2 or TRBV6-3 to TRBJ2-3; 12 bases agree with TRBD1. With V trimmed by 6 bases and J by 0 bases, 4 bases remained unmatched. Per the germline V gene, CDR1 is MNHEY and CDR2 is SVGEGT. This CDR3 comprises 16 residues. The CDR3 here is CASRRDRGRSTDTQYF. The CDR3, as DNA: TGTGCCAGCAGGAGGGACAGGGGGCGAAGCACAGATACGCAGTATTTT.

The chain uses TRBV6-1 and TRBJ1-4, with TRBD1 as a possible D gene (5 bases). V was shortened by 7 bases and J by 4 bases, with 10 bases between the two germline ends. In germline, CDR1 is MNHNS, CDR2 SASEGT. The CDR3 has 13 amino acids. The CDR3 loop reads CASTRGVNEKLFF. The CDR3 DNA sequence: TGTGCCAGCACACGAGGGGTTAATGAAAAACTGTTTTTT.

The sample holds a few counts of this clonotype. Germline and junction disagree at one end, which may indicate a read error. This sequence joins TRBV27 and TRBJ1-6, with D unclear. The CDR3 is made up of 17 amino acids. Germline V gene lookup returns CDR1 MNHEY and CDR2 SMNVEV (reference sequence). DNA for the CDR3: TGTGCCGGCAGTTTGGTGCCGCCGGATATCTATAATTCACCCCTCCACTTT. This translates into CAGSLVPPDIYNSPLHF.

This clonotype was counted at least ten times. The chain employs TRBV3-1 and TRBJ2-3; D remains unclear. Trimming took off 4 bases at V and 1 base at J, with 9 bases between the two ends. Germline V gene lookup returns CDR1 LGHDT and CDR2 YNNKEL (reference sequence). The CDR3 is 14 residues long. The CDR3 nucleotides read TGTGCCAGCAGCCGCTCTTCCCGCACAGATACGCAGTATTTT. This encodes CASSRSSRTDTQYF.

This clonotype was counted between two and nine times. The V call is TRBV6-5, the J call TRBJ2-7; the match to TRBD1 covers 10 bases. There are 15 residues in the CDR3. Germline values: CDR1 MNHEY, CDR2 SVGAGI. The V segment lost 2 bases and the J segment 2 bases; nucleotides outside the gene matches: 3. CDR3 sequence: CASSYQDRGPYEQYF. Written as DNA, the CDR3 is TGTGCCAGCAGTTACCAAGACAGGGGGCCCTACGAGCAGTACTTC.

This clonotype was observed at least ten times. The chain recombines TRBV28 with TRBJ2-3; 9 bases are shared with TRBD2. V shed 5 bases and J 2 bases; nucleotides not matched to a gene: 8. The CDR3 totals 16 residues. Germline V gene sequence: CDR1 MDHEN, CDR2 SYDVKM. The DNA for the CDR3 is TGTGCCAGCAGTATTAGCGGGGGCCATCACACAGATACGCAGTATTTT. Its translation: CASSISGGHHTDTQYF.

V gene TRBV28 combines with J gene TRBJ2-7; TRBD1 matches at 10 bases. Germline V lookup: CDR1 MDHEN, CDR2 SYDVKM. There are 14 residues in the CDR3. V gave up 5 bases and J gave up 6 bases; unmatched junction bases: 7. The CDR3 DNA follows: TGTGCCAGCAGTATAAGACAGGGGGCGGGCGAGCAGTACTTC. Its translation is CASSIRQGAGEQYF.

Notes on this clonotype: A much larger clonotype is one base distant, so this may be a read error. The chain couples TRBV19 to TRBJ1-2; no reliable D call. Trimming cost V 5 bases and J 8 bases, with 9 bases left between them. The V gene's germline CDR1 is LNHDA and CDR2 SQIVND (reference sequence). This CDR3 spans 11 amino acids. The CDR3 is CASSATWGYTF. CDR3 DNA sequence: TGTGCCAGTAGTGCCACATGGGGCTACACCTTC.

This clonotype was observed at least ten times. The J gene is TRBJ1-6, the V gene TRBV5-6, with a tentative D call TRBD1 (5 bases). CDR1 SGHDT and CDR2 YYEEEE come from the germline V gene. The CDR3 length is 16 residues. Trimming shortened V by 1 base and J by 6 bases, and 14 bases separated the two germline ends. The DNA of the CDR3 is TGTGCCAGCAGCTTGAGAGCGGGGCGGATTAATTCACCCCTCCACTTT. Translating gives CASSLRAGRINSPLHF.

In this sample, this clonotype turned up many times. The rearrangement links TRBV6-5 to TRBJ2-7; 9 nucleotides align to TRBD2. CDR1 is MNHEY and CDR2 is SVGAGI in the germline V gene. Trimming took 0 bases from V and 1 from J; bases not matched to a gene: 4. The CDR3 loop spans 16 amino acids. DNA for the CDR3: TGTGCCAGCAGTTACTCGACTAGCGGAGGTTCCTACGAGCAGTACTTC. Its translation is CASSYSTSGGSYEQYF.